This passage covers 23 T cell receptor beta chains from one sample sequenced in a study of CXCR3-negative and CXCR3-positive naive CD8 T cells. Findings of the study overall: Compared with CXCR3-negative naive cells, CXCR3-positive naive cells showed more hydrophobic TRB CDR3s.

The antigens of these receptors remain unknown. UMI labels and 5' RACE were used to prepare the TRB cDNA libraries. Following a re-call of the 5' RACE reads, TCRdb has one entry per CDR3 protein and lacks DNA. This repertoire includes 140,000 to 150,000 distinct CDR3 sequences. The material sequenced was naive CXCR3+ CD8+ T cells from blood. Stated subset: CD45RO-CCR7+CD27+CD95- naive CD8+ T cells expressing CXCR3 (TNR3+). These receptors came from a human donor in good health. Some clones in this sample may be carry-over from other donors' samples.

The rearrangement links TRBV28 to TRBJ2-1; with no DNA, the TCRdb D assignment of TRBD2 cannot be verified. The CDR3 totals 12 residues. Looked up from germline, CDR1 is MDHEN and CDR2 is SYDVKM. The chain's CDR3 is CASGSGLAEQFF.

The chain is built from TRBV6-6 and TRBJ1-1; TCRdb names TRBD1, which stays unverified in the absence of DNA. This CDR3 contains 17 residues. CDR1 MNHNY and CDR2 SVGAGI come from the germline V gene (reference sequence). CDR3 region: CASSPWGGSDRMTEAFF.

V and J are TRBV19 and TRBJ1-4. The CDR3 runs to 13 residues. Germline lookup yields CDR1 LNHDA and CDR2 SQIVND (reference sequence). The CDR3 is CASSPTTNEKLFF.

The chain uses TRBV10-3 and TRBJ2-2; checking the TCRdb D call of TRBD1 is not possible without DNA. Germline assignment: CDR1 ENHRY and CDR2 SYGVKD. The CDR3 has 13 amino acids. The CDR3 reads CAIRGESTGELFF.

J is TRBJ2-7 and V is TRBV7-9; checking the TCRdb D call of TRBD1 is not possible without DNA. From germline, CDR1 is SEHNR and CDR2 FQNEAQ (reference sequence). The CDR3 spans 15 residues. CDR3: CASSSREQGVNEQYF.

The chain uses TRBV12-3 or TRBV12-4 and TRBJ2-7; TCRdb reports TRBD1, a call that lacks DNA to check it against. The CDR3 is 13 amino acids. CDR3 residues: CASSLAGGHEQYF.

The V call is TRBV4-3, the J call TRBJ2-3. The CDR3 runs 14 residues. Germline CDR1 and CDR2: LGHNA and YSLEER. The CDR3 reads CASSHRLAADTQYF.

This chain connects TRBV7-6 to TRBJ2-1; the TCRdb D gene call, TRBD2, has no DNA to confirm it. The CDR3 consists of 17 residues. The V gene's germline CDR1 is SGHVS and CDR2 FNYEAQ. CDR3 sequence reads: CASSLEGGDPGYNEQFF.

The chain uses TRBV7-9 and TRBJ2-7; TCRdb's D call of TRBD1 is untestable without DNA. CDR1 is SEHNR, CDR2 FQNEAQ, per germline (reference sequence). The CDR3 consists of 13 residues. CDR3 residues: CASLQDRIYEQYF.

This sequence joins TRBV30 and TRBJ2-5; the D call from TCRdb, TRBD2, cannot be confirmed without DNA. CDR3 size: 15 residues. From germline, CDR1 is GTSNPN and CDR2 SVGIG (reference sequence). CDR3 protein: CAWNPAGGPAETQYF.

This rearrangement joins TRBV6-2 or TRBV6-3 to TRBJ2-1; TCRdb lists TRBD2, though no DNA is available to test this call. The CDR3 loop spans 16 amino acids. Germline-derived CDR1 and CDR2 are MNHEY and SVGEGT. The CDR3 here is CASSLGGLARNNEQFF.

The rearrangement links TRBV27 to TRBJ2-3; the D call of TRBD2 rests on TCRdb alone, since no DNA is present to check it. Germline lookup yields CDR1 MNHEY and CDR2 SMNVEV (reference sequence). The length of the CDR3 is 14 residues. CDR3 residues: CASSSRGLTDTQYF.

The rearrangement links TRBV2 to TRBJ1-2. The length of the CDR3 is 14 residues. Germline assignment: CDR1 SNHLY and CDR2 FYNNEI. The CDR3 sequence is CASSDPYGVQGYTF.

This chain links TRBV28 with TRBJ2-1; TCRdb selects TRBD2, and the lack of DNA leaves this call unchecked. The CDR3 loop spans 16 amino acids. The germline V gene encodes CDR1 MDHEN and CDR2 SYDVKM. CDR3 in amino acids: CASSFLSSGGDNEQFF.

V usage is TRBV7-9 and J usage is TRBJ1-1; TCRdb calls TRBD1, which cannot be checked without DNA. Germline V CDR1 and CDR2: SEHNR, FQNEAQ (reference sequence). The CDR3 is made up of 16 amino acids. CDR3 sequence: CASSSPVRTDSNEAFF.

The chain couples TRBV28 to TRBJ1-2; TCRdb indicates TRBD1, and absent DNA this call remains unverified. The CDR3 consists of 15 residues. Per germline, CDR1 MDHEN and CDR2 SYDVKM. The CDR3: CASSLYGQAVYGYTF.

The chain couples TRBV4-1 to TRBJ1-1; TCRdb's assignment of TRBD1 cannot be checked, as there is no DNA. The CDR3 is made up of 17 amino acids. The germline V gene encodes CDR1 MGHRA and CDR2 YSYEKL. The CDR3 spells CASSQQSTGGAGTEAFF.

This chain links TRBV28 with TRBJ2-7; TCRdb gives TRBD1 as the D gene, but with no DNA this cannot be confirmed. The germline CDR1 and CDR2 sequences are MDHEN and SYDVKM. This CDR3 is built from 15 residues. CDR3: CASSAPGASTYEQYF.

This CDR3 reads CASSSRGGGAYEQYF. The V call is TRBV12-3 or TRBV12-4, the J call TRBJ2-7; there is no DNA to check the TCRdb D call of TRBD2. The CDR3 is 15 residues long.

This rearrangement joins TRBV29-1 to TRBJ1-1; without DNA, the TCRdb call of TRBD1 cannot be checked. Germline CDR1 and CDR2: SQVTM and ANQGSEA. This CDR3 is built from 15 residues. The CDR3 spells CSVGGTETLNTEAFF.

The chain recombines TRBV11-2 with TRBJ2-5; TCRdb indicates TRBD1, and absent DNA this call remains unverified. Germline-derived CDR1 and CDR2 are SGHAT and FQNNGV. The CDR3 covers 16 residues. The CDR3 is CASSLVRDMYQETQYF.

V gene TRBV20-1 combines with J gene TRBJ2-3; the TRBD1 assignment by TCRdb is unverifiable without DNA. In germline, CDR1 is DFQATT, CDR2 SNEGSKA (reference sequence). This CDR3 is 15 amino acids long. The CDR3 loop reads CSATILAGEGDTQYF.

This chain uses TRBV7-9 with TRBJ2-7; checking the TCRdb D call of TRBD1 is not possible without DNA. The CDR3 spans 16 residues. Germline CDR1 SEHNR, CDR2 FQNEAQ (reference sequence). The CDR3 reads CASSLPGTLSSYEQYF. Full variable domain (outside the CDR3, taken from reference TRBV7-9 and TRBJ2-7): DTGVSQNPRHKITKRGQNVTFRCDPISEHNRLYWYRQTLGQGPEFLTYFQNEAQLEKSRLLSDRFSAERPKGSFSTLEIQRTEQGDSAMYLCASSLPGTLSSYEQYFGPGTRLTVT.